This entry is about one TCR beta chain. Its antigen has not been determined. Per-base qualities were not stored, and no clone one base away is much larger. V sheds 3 bases and J sheds 4 bases, leaving 9 bases between their ends. CDR3 length: 13 amino acids, cysteine to phenylalanine. Just CDR3 DNA is preserved here, 39 bases in frame from base 1. CDR1 and CDR2 (SGDLS, YYNGEE) derive from the germline V gene. TCRbeta CDR3 regions were amplified from genomic DNA using the immunoSEQ Assay, a bias-controlled multiplex PCR. The original methods were these. The number of nucleated cells in each sample was estimated by amplification of reference gene primers within the assay. To quantify the absolute abundance of each unique TCRbeta CDR3 rearrangement, sequence reads were collapsed and filtered. Productive Simpson clonality was computed per sample as the square root of Simpson's diversity index over productive rearrangements. The table was pulled from immuneACCESS by TCRdb, which kept in-frame rearrangements only. Such tables lose some clones; where checked, under half of the loss comes from unresolved V genes, and the rest has no known cause. V and J calls and clone size follow that table, whereas D and trimming were derived from the DNA. The table for this sample lists fewer than 95,000 clones; around 88% of them were counted only once. Around 5% of the sample is taken by the ten largest.

This specimen belongs to a study of blood T cell repertoires in COVID-19 (dated by TCRdb to the early 2020s). Turning to the overall study: Samples covering the acute and convalescent phases of COVID-19 were provided by collaborators in the United States, Italy and Spain. The material from the prospective study consisted of cDNA or gDNA derived from T cells, B-cell-depleted T cells, or PBMCs. Subjects who had been exposed to COVID-19, were actively infected with it, or had recovered from it provided the deeply sampled blood TCRbeta repertoires that made up the dataset. The repertoires were made available in a free public database intended to serve as a resource for research on the immune response to SARS-CoV-2. The samples were drawn from the first 160 participants of the ongoing ImmuneRACE study and from roughly 1,300 subjects provided by 6 global collaborators. A de-identified subject ID, COVID-19 status, age in years and sex were almost always included in the sample metadata. Where HLA class I and class II types were available, the types were taken from metadata supplied by the sample provider, not from assay-based typing.

What the authors observed across the whole study: The quantity of clinical and demographic metadata differed by source and by participant and was supplied without curation.

Collaborating institutions collected whole blood in K2EDTA tubes following their own protocols. For TCRbeta analysis, collaborator samples were shipped as frozen whole blood, as isolated PBMCs, or as DNA extracted from either sample type. The sequencing input was peripheral blood. The sequence was collected from a woman of 80 years or more with acute or convalescent COVID-19. This sequence uses TRBV9 and TRBJ2-3, and perhaps TRBD2 as D gene, on 5 matching bases. The DNA is TGTGCCAGCAGCGGAGGGTCGTCAGATACGCAGTATTTT. It encodes CASSGGSSDTQYF.